This T cell receptor beta chain was identified during a study of PD-1 blockade in mismatch repair-deficient tumors. In the study overall: Patients had more than ten mismatch repair-deficient cancer types, all previously treated and progressing. Broader study findings: After pembrolizumab, tumor-resident clones rose rapidly, then generally contracted before radiologic responses.

Every patient had mismatch repair deficiency by PCR or immunohistochemistry. The TCR-sequenced patients were a few responders to pembrolizumab. V lost 3 bases and J lost 5, with 5 bases in between. The CDR3 extends over 12 amino acids. Germline V gene lookup returns CDR1 SNHLY and CDR2 FYNNEI. The assay was immunoSEQ multiplex PCR, and TCRdb's table has in-frame clones only and misses some. The table shows 15,000 or so clones, with roughly 82% occurring only once. This clone is a singleton in its sample. Its antigen is undetermined. The sample here was PBMCs, taken approximately 14 weeks after starting pembrolizumab. The sequence came from an adult with mismatch repair-deficient cancer. The genes are TRBV2 and TRBJ2-4; no clear D gene. In DNA, the CDR3 is TGTGCCAGCAGTGATAGAGAAAACATTCAGTACTTC. This codes for CASSDRENIQYF.